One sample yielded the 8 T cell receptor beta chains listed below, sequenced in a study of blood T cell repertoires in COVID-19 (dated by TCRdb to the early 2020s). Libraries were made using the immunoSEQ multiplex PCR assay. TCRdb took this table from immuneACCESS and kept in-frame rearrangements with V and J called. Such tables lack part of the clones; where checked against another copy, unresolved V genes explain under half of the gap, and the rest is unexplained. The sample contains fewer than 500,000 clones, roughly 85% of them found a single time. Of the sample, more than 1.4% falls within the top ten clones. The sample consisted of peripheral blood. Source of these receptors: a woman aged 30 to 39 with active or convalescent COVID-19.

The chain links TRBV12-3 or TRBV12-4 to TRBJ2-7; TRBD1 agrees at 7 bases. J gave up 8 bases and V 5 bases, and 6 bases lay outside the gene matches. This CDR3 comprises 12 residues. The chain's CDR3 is CASSPHRGQQYF. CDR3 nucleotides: TGTGCCAGCAGTCCACACAGGGGCCAGCAGTACTTC.

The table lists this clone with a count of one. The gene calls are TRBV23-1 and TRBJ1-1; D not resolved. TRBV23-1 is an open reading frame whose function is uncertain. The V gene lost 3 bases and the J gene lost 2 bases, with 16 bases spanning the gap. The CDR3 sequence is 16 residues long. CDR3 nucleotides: TGCGCCAGCAGTCATGGACCTAGAGGGCCCAACACTGAAGCTTTCTTT. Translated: CASSHGPRGPNTEAFF.

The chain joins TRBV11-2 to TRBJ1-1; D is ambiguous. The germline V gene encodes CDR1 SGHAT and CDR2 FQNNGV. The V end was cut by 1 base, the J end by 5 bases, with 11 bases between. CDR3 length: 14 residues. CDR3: CASSLGATRTEAFF. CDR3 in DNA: TGTGCCAGCAGCTTAGGGGCTACCCGAACTGAAGCTTTCTTT.

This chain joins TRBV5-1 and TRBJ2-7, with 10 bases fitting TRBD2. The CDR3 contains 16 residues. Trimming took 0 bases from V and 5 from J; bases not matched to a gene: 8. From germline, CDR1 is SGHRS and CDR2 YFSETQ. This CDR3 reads CASSLGAGGNSNEQYF. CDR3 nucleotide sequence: TGCGCCAGCAGCTTGGGAGCGGGAGGGAACAGTAACGAGCAGTACTTC.

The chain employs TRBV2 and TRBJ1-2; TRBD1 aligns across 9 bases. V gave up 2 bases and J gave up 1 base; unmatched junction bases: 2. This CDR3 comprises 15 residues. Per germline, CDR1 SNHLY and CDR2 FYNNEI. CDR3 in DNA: TGTGCCAGCAGTGAACTGGGACAGGGTAACTATGGCTACACCTTC. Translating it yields CASSELGQGNYGYTF.

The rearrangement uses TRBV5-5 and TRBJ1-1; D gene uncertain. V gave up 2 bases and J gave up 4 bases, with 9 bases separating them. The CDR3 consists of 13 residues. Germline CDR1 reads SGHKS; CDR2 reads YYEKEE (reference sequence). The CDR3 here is CASSLREATEAFF. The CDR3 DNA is TGTGCCAGCAGCTTACGGGAAGCCACTGAAGCTTTCTTT.

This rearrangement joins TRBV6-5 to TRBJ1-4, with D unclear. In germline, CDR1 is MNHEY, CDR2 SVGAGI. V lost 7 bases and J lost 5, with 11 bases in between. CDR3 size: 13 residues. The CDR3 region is CASTNWENEKLFF. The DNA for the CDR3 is TGTGCCAGCACCAACTGGGAGAATGAAAAACTGTTTTTT.

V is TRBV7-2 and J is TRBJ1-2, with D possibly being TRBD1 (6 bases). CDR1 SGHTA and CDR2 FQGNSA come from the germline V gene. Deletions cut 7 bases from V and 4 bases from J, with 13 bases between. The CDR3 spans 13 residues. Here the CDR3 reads CASTPPGAYGYTF. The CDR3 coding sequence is TGTGCCAGCACCCCACCAGGGGCCTATGGCTACACCTTC.